This T cell receptor beta chain was recorded in a study of graft-versus-host responses after intestinal transplantation. This CDR3 comprises 13 residues. The V end was cut by 6 bases, the J end by 1 base, with 7 bases between. From germline, CDR1 is MNHEY and CDR2 SMNVEV (reference sequence). In the case of this clone: Its antigen is still unknown. The sample has other DNA sequences that encode this CDR3 too.

Assay: immunoSEQ multiplex PCR; the TCRdb copy retains only in-frame clones and omits some. The table lists about 120,000 clones, about 92% of them singletons, with roughly 1% in the top ten. This TCR was recovered from a human donor who was the organ donor for an intestinal transplant. The chain employs TRBV27 and TRBJ1-5; no firm D call. The sequences come from unstimulated CD8+ T cells sorted from spleen or lymph node cells, collected before transplant. The CDR3 coding sequence is TGTGCCAGCAGCCTTGGGAGCAATCAGCCCCAGCATTTT. Encoded protein: CASSLGSNQPQHF.